This T cell receptor beta chain came from a study of cytomegalovirus exposure and HLA in healthy donors. The study, taken as a whole, reports: Earlier findings revealed that most TCR beta V segments proved productive either about 90% or about 30% of the time.

Primers for the PCR totalled 60 Vbeta and 13 Jbeta. Profiled with immunoSEQ multiplex PCR; TCRdb holds only in-frame clones, not every one. The sample records 90,000 to 130,000 clones, around 75% being singletons. This clone was counted a few times. Its antigen is not identified. V gave up 4 bases and J gave up 1 base, with 10 bases separating them. Germline values: CDR1 SQVTM, CDR2 ANQGSEA. CDR3 length: 14 amino acids. This chain connects TRBV29-1 to TRBJ2-2; weak D call: TRBD1 (6 bases). The sample was PBMCs. This clonotype originated in a woman aged 30 to 39 in good health and CMV-seronegative. In DNA, the CDR3 is TGCAGCGTTGGGGGGCAGGGGAACACCGGGGAGCTGTTTTTT. It is translated as CSVGGQGNTGELFF.